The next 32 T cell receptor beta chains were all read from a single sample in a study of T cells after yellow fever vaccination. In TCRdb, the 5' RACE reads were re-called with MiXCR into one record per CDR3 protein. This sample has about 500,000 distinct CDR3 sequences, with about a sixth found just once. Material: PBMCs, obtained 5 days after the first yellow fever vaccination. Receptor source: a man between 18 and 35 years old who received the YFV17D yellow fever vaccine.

The CDR3 spells CSAKLTGGGTEAFF. DNA for the CDR3: TGCAGTGCTAAATTAACAGGGGGCGGAACTGAAGCTTTCTTT. The chain joins TRBV20-1 to TRBJ1-1, with 9 bases identical to TRBD1. V was pared by 4 bases and J by 5 bases, with 8 bases of the junction left unmatched. This CDR3 contains 14 residues. Germline lookup yields CDR1 DFQATT and CDR2 SNEGSKA (reference sequence).

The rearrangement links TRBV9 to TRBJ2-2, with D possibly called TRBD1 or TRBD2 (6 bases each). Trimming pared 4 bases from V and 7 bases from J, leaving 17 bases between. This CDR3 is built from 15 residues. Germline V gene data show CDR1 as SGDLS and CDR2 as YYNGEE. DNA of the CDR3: TGTGCCAGCAGCCCCCTTGTGGGGGGCGGCGGGGAGCTGTTTTTT. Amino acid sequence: CASSPLVGGGGELFF.

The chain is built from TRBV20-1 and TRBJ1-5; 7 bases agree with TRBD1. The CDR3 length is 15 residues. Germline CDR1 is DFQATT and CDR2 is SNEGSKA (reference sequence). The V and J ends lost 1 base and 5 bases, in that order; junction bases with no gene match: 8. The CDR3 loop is CSARVGTARDQPQHF. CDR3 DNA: TGCAGTGCTAGAGTCGGGACAGCACGGGATCAGCCCCAGCATTTT.

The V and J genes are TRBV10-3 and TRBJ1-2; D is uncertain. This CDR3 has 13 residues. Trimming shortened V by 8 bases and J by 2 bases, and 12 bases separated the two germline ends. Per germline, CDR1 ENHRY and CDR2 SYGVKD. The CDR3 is CAILGEGNYGYTF. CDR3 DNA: TGTGCCATCTTAGGCGAAGGGAACTATGGCTACACCTTC.

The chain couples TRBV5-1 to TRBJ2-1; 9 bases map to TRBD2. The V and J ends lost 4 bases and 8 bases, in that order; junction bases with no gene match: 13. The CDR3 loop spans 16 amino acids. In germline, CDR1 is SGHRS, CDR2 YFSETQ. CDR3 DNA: TGCGCCAGCAGCCTGTCGGGGGCGGGGGGGCAGGATGAGCAGTTCTTC. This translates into CASSLSGAGGQDEQFF.

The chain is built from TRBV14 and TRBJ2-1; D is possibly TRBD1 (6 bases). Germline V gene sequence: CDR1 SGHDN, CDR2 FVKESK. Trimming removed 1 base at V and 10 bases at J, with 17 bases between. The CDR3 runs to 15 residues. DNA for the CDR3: TGTGCCAGCAGCCAAGTGACCGGGACATTTTGGGAGCAGTTCTTC. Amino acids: CASSQVTGTFWEQFF.

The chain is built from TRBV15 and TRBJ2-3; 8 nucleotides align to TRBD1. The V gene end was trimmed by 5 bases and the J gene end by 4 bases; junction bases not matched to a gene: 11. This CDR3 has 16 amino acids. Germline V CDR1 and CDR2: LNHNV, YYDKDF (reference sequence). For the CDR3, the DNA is TGTGCCACCAGCGACGACACAGGGGGTGCTCCAGATACGCAGTATTTT. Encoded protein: CATSDDTGGAPDTQYF.

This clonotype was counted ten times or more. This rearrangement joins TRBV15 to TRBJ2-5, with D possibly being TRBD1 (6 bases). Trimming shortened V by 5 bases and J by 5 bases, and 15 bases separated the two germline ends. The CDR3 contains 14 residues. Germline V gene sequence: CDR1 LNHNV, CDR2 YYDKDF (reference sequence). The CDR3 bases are TGTGCCACCAGCCCCTCCGACAGGAGGGAGACCCAGTACTTC. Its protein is CATSPSDRRETQYF. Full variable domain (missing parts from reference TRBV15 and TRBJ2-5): DAMVIQNPRYQVTQFGKPVTLSCSQTLNHNVMYWYQQKSSQAPKLLFHYYDKDFNNEADTPDNFQSRRPNTSFCFLDIRSPGLGDTAMYLCATSPSDRRETQYFGPGTRLLVL.

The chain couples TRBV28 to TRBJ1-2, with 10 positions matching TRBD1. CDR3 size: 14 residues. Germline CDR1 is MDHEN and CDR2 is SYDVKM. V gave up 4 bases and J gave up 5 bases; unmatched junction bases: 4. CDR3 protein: CASSSGTGVYGYTF. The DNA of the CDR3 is TGTGCCAGCAGTTCCGGGACAGGGGTGTATGGCTACACCTTC.

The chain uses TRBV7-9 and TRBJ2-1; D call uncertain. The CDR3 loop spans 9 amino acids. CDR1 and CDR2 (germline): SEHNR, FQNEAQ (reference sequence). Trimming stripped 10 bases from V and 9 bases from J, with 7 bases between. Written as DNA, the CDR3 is TGTGCCACCAGTACTGAGCAGTTCTTC. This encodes CATSTEQFF.

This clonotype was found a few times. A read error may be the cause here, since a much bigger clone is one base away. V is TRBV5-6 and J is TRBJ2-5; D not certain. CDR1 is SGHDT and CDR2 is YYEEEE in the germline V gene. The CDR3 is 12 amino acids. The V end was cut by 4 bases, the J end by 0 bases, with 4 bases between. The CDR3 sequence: CASSMYQETQYF. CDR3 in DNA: TGTGCCAGCAGCATGTACCAAGAGACCCAGTACTTC.

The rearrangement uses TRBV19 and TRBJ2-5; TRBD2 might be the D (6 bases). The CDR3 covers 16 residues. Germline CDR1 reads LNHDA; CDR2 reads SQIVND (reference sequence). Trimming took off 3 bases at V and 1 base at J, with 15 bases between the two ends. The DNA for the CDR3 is TGTGCCAGTAGTATCGGGGGTTACGGGGCCCAAGAGACCCAGTACTTC. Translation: CASSIGGYGAQETQYF. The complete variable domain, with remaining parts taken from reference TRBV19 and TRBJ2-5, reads DGGITQSPKYLFRKEGQNVTLSCEQNLNHDAMYWYRQDPGQGLRLIYYSQIVNDFQKGDIAEGYSVSREKKESFPLTVTSAQKNPTAFYLCASSIGGYGAQETQYFGPGTRLLVL.

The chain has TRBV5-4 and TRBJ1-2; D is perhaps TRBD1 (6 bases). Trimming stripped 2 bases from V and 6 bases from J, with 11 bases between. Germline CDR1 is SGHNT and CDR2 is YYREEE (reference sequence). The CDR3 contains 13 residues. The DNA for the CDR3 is TGTGCCAGCAGCTTTGGAGGGGGGAATGGCTACACCTTC. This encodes CASSFGGGNGYTF.

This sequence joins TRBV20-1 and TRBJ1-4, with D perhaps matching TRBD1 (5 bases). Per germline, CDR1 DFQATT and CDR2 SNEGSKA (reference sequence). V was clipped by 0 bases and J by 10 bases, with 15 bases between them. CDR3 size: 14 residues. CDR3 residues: CSARDKGVERKLFF. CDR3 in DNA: TGCAGTGCTAGAGACAAAGGGGTCGAGCGAAAACTGTTTTTT.

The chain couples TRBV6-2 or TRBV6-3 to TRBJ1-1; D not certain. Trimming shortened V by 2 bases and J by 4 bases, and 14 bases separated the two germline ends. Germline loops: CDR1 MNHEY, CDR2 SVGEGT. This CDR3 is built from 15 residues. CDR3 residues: CASSYPTGISTEAFF. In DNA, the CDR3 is TGTGCCAGCAGTTACCCTACCGGAATTTCCACTGAAGCTTTCTTT.

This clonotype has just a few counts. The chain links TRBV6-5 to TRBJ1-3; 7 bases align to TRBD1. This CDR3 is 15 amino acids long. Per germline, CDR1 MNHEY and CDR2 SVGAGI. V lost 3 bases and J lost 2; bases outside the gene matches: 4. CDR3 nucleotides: TGTGCCAGCAGTTATGGGACAGCGCCTGGAAACACCATATATTTT. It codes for CASSYGTAPGNTIYF.

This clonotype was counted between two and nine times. CDR3: CASSYPEGKNQPQHF. DNA for the CDR3: TGTGCCAGCAGTTACCCAGAGGGGAAGAATCAGCCCCAGCATTTT. The V and J genes are TRBV6-2 or TRBV6-3 and TRBJ1-5; tentative D call: TRBD1 (5 bases). This CDR3 has 15 residues. The V end lost 2 bases, the J end lost 4 bases, and 12 bases lay between the germline ends. CDR1 is MNHEY, CDR2 SVGEGT, per germline.

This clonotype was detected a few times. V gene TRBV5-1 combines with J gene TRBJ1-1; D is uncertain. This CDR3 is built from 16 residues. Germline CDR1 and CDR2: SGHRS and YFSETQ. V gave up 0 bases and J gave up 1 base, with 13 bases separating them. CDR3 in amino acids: CASSLAAVTENTEAFF. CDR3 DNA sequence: TGCGCCAGCAGCTTGGCTGCAGTGACGGAGAACACTGAAGCTTTCTTT. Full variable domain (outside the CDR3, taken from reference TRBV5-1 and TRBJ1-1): KAGVTQTPRYLIKTRGQQVTLSCSPISGHRSVSWYQQTPGQGLQFLFEYFSETQRNKGNFPGRFSGRQFSNSRSEMNVSTLELGDSALYLCASSLAAVTENTEAFFGQGTRLTVV.

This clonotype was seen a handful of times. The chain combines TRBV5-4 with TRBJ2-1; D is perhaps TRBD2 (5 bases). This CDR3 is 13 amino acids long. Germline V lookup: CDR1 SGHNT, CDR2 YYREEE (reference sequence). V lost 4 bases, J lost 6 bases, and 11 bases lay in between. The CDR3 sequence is CASSLDYSNEQFF. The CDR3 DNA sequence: TGTGCCAGCAGCCTAGACTACTCCAATGAGCAGTTCTTC.

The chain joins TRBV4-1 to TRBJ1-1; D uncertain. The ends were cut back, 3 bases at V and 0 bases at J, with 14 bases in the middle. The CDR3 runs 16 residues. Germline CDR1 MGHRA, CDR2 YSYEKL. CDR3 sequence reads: CASSHGELHMNTEAFF. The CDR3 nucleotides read TGCGCCAGCAGCCATGGGGAATTACACATGAACACTGAAGCTTTCTTT.

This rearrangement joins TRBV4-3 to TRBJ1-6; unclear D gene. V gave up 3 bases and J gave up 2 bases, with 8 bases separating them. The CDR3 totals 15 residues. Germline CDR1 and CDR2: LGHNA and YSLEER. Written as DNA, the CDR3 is TGCGCCAGCAGCCAGGTGGTGGCCTATAATTCACCCCTCCACTTT. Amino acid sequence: CASSQVVAYNSPLHF.

The DNA of the CDR3 is TGTGCCAGCACCCAAGGAGGCGGGGGGTGCGATACGCAGTATTTT. Translation: CASTQGGGGCDTQYF. The chain links TRBV21-1 to TRBJ2-3; no DNA check was done on the table's D call, TRBD2. TRBV21-1 is listed as a pseudogene. The CDR3 loop spans 15 amino acids.

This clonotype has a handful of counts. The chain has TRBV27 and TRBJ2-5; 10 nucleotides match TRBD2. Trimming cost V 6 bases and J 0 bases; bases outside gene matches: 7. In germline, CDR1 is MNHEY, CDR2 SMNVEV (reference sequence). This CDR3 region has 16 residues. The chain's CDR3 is CASSFKLAGYQETQYF. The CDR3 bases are TGTGCCAGCAGCTTCAAACTAGCGGGGTACCAAGAGACCCAGTACTTC.

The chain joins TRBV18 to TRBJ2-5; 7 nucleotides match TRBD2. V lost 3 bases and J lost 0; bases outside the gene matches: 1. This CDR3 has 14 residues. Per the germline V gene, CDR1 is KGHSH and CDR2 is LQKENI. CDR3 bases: TGTGCCAGCTCACCCACTAGCGACCAAGAGACCCAGTACTTC. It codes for CASSPTSDQETQYF.

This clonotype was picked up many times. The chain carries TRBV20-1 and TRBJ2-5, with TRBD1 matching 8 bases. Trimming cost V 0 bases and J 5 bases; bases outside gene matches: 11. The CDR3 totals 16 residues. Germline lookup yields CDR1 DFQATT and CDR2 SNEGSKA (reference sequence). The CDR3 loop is CSARDLGQGAWETQYF. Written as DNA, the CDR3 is TGCAGTGCTAGAGATCTGGGGCAGGGGGCTTGGGAGACCCAGTACTTC.

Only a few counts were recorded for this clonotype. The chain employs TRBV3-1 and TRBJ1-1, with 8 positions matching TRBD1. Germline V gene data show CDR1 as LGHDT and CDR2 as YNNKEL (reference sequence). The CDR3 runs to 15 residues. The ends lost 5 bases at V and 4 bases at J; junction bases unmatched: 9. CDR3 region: CASSGPGQGSTEAFF. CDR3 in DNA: TGTGCCAGCAGCGGCCCCGGACAGGGATCCACTGAAGCTTTCTTT.

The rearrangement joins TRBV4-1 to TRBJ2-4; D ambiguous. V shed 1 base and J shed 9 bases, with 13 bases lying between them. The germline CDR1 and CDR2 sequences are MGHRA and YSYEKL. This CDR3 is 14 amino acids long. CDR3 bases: TGCGCCAGCAGCCAAGGGCACCCAGGCTTCATTCAGTACTTC. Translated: CASSQGHPGFIQYF.

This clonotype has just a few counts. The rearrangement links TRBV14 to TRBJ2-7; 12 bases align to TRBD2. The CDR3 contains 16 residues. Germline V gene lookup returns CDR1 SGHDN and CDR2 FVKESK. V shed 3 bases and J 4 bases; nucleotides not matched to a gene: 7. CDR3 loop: CASSQSTSGGRYEQYF. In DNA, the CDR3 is TGTGCCAGCAGCCAGTCGACTAGCGGGGGAAGGTACGAGCAGTACTTC.

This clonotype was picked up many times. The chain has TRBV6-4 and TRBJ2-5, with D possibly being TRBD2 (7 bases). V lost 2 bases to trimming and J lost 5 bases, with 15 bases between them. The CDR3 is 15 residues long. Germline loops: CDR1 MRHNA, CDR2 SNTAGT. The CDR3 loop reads CASSDPQGRGETQYF. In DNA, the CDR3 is TGTGCCAGCAGTGACCCGCAGGGGCGGGGGGAGACCCAGTACTTC.

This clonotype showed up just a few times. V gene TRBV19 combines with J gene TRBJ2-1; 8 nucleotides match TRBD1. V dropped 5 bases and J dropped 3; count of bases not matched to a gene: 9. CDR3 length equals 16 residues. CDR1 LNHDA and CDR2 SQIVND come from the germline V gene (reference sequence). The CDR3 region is CASSSRGTGDYNEQFF. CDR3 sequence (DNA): TGTGCCAGTAGTTCCCGAGGGACAGGTGACTACAATGAGCAGTTCTTC.

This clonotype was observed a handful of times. CDR3 loop: CASSTQGPPLHF. The CDR3 nucleotides read TGTGCCAGCAGCACACAGGGTCCCCCCCTCCACTTT. This sequence joins TRBV7-2 and TRBJ1-6; D is perhaps TRBD1 (6 bases). Trimming left V 5 bases short and J 13 bases short, with 12 bases between. The CDR3 runs 12 residues. The germline gives CDR1 SGHTA, CDR2 FQGNSA. Looking up the rest from reference TRBV7-2 and TRBJ1-6 gives the full variable domain: GAGVSQSPSNKVTEKGKDVELRCDPISGHTALYWYRQSLGQGLEFLIYFQGNSAPDKSGLPSDRFSAERTGGSVSTLTIQRTQQEDSAVYLCASSTQGPPLHFGNGTRLTVT.

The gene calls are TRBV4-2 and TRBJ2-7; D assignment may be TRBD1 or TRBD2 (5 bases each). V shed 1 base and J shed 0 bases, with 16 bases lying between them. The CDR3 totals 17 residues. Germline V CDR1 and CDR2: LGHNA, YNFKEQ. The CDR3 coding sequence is TGTGCCAGCAGCCAAGGGAATAGTAGGGACCCCTCCTACGAGCAGTACTTC. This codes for CASSQGNSRDPSYEQYF.